The clone carrying this T cell receptor beta chain was observed a few times. Its cognate antigen is unknown. These data come from a study of T cell repertoires in cytomegalovirus infection. Study as a whole: Indicated by public TCR beta signatures were CMV infection and matching HLA type. Whole-study findings and limits: In two of eight donors, the top clonotype was HLA-C-restricted CMV-specific. Summed frequency of public TCR beta families distinguished CMV carriers with the relevant HLA.

The germline V gene encodes CDR1 SGHVS and CDR2 FQNEAQ. CDR3 length: 14 amino acids. V was pared by 3 bases and J by 3 bases, with 3 bases of the junction left unmatched. TCRdb recomputed calls from the reads with MiXCR, one row per CDR3 protein. The data show about 190,000 distinct CDR3 sequences, with roughly 9.8% seen just once and about 4.2% held by the top ten. Source material: PBMCs. The sequence derives from a human donor in good health (CMV status not recorded). Some clones in this sample may be carry-over from other donors' samples. The chain has TRBV7-8 and TRBJ1-1, with TRBD1 matching 8 bases. CDR3 coding DNA: TGTGCCAGCAGCTTCCAGGGGGCTGACACTGAAGCTTTCTTT. It specifies CASSFQGADTEAFF.